A selection of T cell receptor beta chains follows, all from one sample in a study of cytomegalovirus exposure and HLA in healthy donors. The repertoire was sequenced with immunoSEQ multiplex PCR; TCRdb's copy has only in-frame clones and lacks some. The sample lists more than 100,000 clones, 75% to 85% occurring once. Sequences were obtained from PBMCs. Receptors were obtained from a female donor in good health and CMV-seropositive. Each CDR3 is given with its conserved first and last residue. Fields, in order: D gene, V gene, J gene, clone size, CDR3 protein, CDR3 DNA. The D gene is left open where the match is weak. Expanded clones get a size class; other rows say once, few or many, or leave the size out.

D gene: TRBD1; V gene: TRBV10-1; J gene: TRBJ2-7; clone size: -; CDR3 protein: CASSRQGAYEQYF; CDR3 DNA: TGCGCCAGCAGCAGACAGGGGGCCTACGAGCAGTACTTC
D gene: -; V gene: TRBV7-9; J gene: TRBJ2-5; clone size: -; CDR3 protein: CASSLDREQETQYF; CDR3 DNA: TGTGCCAGCAGCTTAGACAGGGAGCAAGAGACCCAGTACTTC
D gene: TRBD1; V gene: TRBV6-6; J gene: TRBJ1-1; clone size: -; CDR3 protein: CASRQQGTNTEAFF; CDR3 DNA: TGTGCCAGCAGGCAACAGGGGACGAACACTGAAGCTTTCTTT
D gene: TRBD2; V gene: TRBV6-5; J gene: TRBJ2-5; clone size: -; CDR3 protein: CASSSRGGDYWETQYF; CDR3 DNA: TGTGCCAGCAGTTCTCGCGGGGGGGACTATTGGGAGACCCAGTACTTC
D gene: -; V gene: TRBV4-1; J gene: TRBJ2-6; clone size: few; CDR3 protein: CASSHLTGGSGANVLTF; CDR3 DNA: TGCGCCAGCAGCCACCTCACCGGGGGCTCTGGGGCCAACGTCCTGACTTTC
D gene: -; V gene: TRBV7-9; J gene: TRBJ1-2; clone size: once; CDR3 protein: CSSSLSLGPGDYGYTF; CDR3 DNA: TGTTCCAGCAGCTTATCACTGGGGCCTGGTGACTATGGCTACACCTTC
D gene: TRBD1; V gene: TRBV7-9; J gene: TRBJ1-4; clone size: -; CDR3 protein: CASSQRGRVEEKLFF; CDR3 DNA: TGTGCCAGCAGCCAGAGGGGGCGAGTAGAAGAAAAACTGTTTTTT
D gene: -; V gene: TRBV9; J gene: TRBJ1-2; clone size: -; CDR3 protein: CASSPEAGGNYGYTF; CDR3 DNA: TGTGCCAGCAGCCCAGAGGCAGGCGGGAACTATGGCTACACCTTC
D gene: TRBD1; V gene: TRBV19; J gene: TRBJ1-2; clone size: -; CDR3 protein: CASTRDSYGYTF; CDR3 DNA: TGTGCCAGTACCCGGGACAGTTATGGCTACACCTTC
D gene: -; V gene: TRBV7-9; J gene: TRBJ2-5; clone size: -; CDR3 protein: CSSSWDSEAQYF; CDR3 DNA: TGTTCCAGCAGCTGGGACTCAGAAGCCCAGTACTTC
D gene: -; V gene: TRBV9; J gene: TRBJ2-2; clone size: -; CDR3 protein: CASSPGGPKTGELFF; CDR3 DNA: TGTGCCAGCAGCCCAGGGGGGCCCAAGACCGGGGAGCTGTTTTTT
D gene: TRBD1; V gene: TRBV2; J gene: TRBJ1-2; clone size: -; CDR3 protein: CASSLLTGGNGYTF; CDR3 DNA: TGTGCCAGCAGTCTACTTACAGGGGGCAACGGCTACACCTTC
D gene: TRBD1; V gene: TRBV7-3; J gene: TRBJ2-3; clone size: -; CDR3 protein: CASSTRQGEETDTQYF; CDR3 DNA: TGTGCCAGCAGCACCCGACAGGGGGAGGAGACAGATACGCAGTATTTT
D gene: -; V gene: TRBV5-1; J gene: TRBJ1-1; clone size: -; CDR3 protein: CASSLDTGNTEAFF; CDR3 DNA: TGCGCCAGCAGCTTGGACACGGGGAACACTGAAGCTTTCTTT
D gene: TRBD1; V gene: TRBV6-5; J gene: TRBJ1-2; clone size: -; CDR3 protein: CASTLGQGNGYTF; CDR3 DNA: TGTGCCAGCACCTTGGGACAGGGAAATGGCTACACCTTC
D gene: -; V gene: TRBV5-6; J gene: TRBJ2-1; clone size: -; CDR3 protein: CASSLRRGHEQFF; CDR3 DNA: TGTGCCAGCAGCCTACGCAGGGGTCATGAGCAGTTCTTC
D gene: TRBD2; V gene: TRBV4-2; J gene: TRBJ2-5; clone size: -; CDR3 protein: CASSQGVAGRVETQYF; CDR3 DNA: TGTGCCAGCAGCCAAGGCGTGGCAGGGAGGGTTGAGACCCAGTACTTC
D gene: TRBD1; V gene: TRBV7-6; J gene: TRBJ2-7; clone size: few; CDR3 protein: CASSPGTGLSPLYEQYF; CDR3 DNA: TGTGCCAGCAGTCCCGGGACAGGGCTCTCCCCGCTTTACGAGCAGTACTTC
D gene: -; V gene: TRBV19; J gene: TRBJ2-2; clone size: -; CDR3 protein: CASSMEPASRTGELFF; CDR3 DNA: TGTGCCAGTAGTATGGAACCTGCTAGTAGGACCGGGGAGCTGTTTTTT
D gene: -; V gene: TRBV9; J gene: TRBJ1-2; clone size: -; CDR3 protein: CASSAPGDYGYTF; CDR3 DNA: TGTGCCAGCAGCGCCCCAGGGGACTATGGCTACACCTTC
D gene: -; V gene: TRBV9; J gene: TRBJ1-1; clone size: -; CDR3 protein: CASSVVGGLTEAFF; CDR3 DNA: TGTGCCAGCAGCGTAGTCGGGGGTCTAACTGAAGCTTTCTTT
D gene: -; V gene: TRBV4-2; J gene: TRBJ1-2; clone size: -; CDR3 protein: CASSPKNHLAGKDGYTF; CDR3 DNA: TGTGCCAGCAGCCCTAAGAACCATCTCGCAGGGAAGGATGGCTACACCTTC
D gene: -; V gene: TRBV6-4; J gene: TRBJ1-1; clone size: -; CDR3 protein: CASSRQRNTEAFF; CDR3 DNA: TGTGCCAGCAGTCGTCAGCGGAACACTGAAGCTTTCTTT
D gene: -; V gene: TRBV28; J gene: TRBJ2-5; clone size: -; CDR3 protein: CASSPNTLRRETQYF; CDR3 DNA: TGTGCCAGCAGTCCGAACACGCTTAGGCGGGAGACCCAGTACTTC
D gene: TRBD1; V gene: TRBV2; J gene: TRBJ2-5; clone size: -; CDR3 protein: CARQGEEETQYF; CDR3 DNA: TGTGCCAGACAGGGGGAAGAAGAGACCCAGTACTTC
D gene: TRBD2; V gene: TRBV28; J gene: TRBJ2-7; clone size: -; CDR3 protein: CASSTLSGGLSEQYF; CDR3 DNA: TGTGCCAGCAGTACCTTGAGCGGGGGATTGAGCGAGCAGTACTTC
D gene: TRBD1; V gene: TRBV7-2; J gene: TRBJ2-2; clone size: -; CDR3 protein: CASSLSGQLNTGELFF; CDR3 DNA: TGTGCCAGCAGCTTATCGGGACAGCTGAACACCGGGGAGCTGTTTTTT
D gene: TRBD1; V gene: TRBV9; J gene: TRBJ1-3; clone size: -; CDR3 protein: CASSVAGGETNTIYF; CDR3 DNA: TGTGCCAGCAGCGTAGCAGGGGGTGAAACAAACACCATATATTTT
D gene: TRBD1; V gene: TRBV27; J gene: TRBJ1-1; clone size: -; CDR3 protein: CASSLTRGLTEAFF; CDR3 DNA: TGTGCCAGCAGTTTAACTAGGGGGCTCACTGAAGCTTTCTTT
D gene: TRBD1; V gene: TRBV7-2; J gene: TRBJ1-5; clone size: -; CDR3 protein: CASSQQGAIQPQHF; CDR3 DNA: TGTGCCAGCAGCCAACAGGGGGCTATTCAGCCCCAGCATTTT
D gene: -; V gene: TRBV7-8; J gene: TRBJ2-7; clone size: -; CDR3 protein: CASSSRQEPPYEQYF; CDR3 DNA: TGTGCCAGCAGCTCACGACAGGAACCTCCCTACGAGCAGTACTTC
D gene: TRBD1; V gene: TRBV2; J gene: TRBJ2-5; clone size: -; CDR3 protein: CASRGQGWETQYF; CDR3 DNA: TGTGCCAGCAGGGGACAGGGATGGGAGACCCAGTACTTC
D gene: TRBD1; V gene: TRBV2; J gene: TRBJ1-5; clone size: -; CDR3 protein: CASSNGAGGLQPQHF; CDR3 DNA: TGTGCCAGCAGCAACGGAGCAGGGGGCCTTCAGCCCCAGCATTTT
D gene: TRBD2; V gene: TRBV5-4; J gene: TRBJ2-3; clone size: few; CDR3 protein: CASSPKGGGGRYTDTQYF; CDR3 DNA: TGTGCCAGCAGCCCAAAGGGGGGCGGGGGGAGGTATACAGATACGCAGTATTTT
D gene: TRBD1; V gene: TRBV18; J gene: TRBJ1-1; clone size: -; CDR3 protein: CASSPGQGHTEAFF; CDR3 DNA: TGTGCCAGCTCACCAGGACAGGGCCACACTGAAGCTTTCTTT
D gene: -; V gene: TRBV5-1; J gene: TRBJ2-3; clone size: once; CDR3 protein: CASSPRTADTQYF; CDR3 DNA: TGCGCCAGCAGCCCAAGGACAGCAGATACGCAGTATTTT
D gene: TRBD1; V gene: TRBV7-3; J gene: TRBJ2-2; clone size: -; CDR3 protein: CASSKTGWNTGELFF; CDR3 DNA: TGTGCCAGCAGCAAGACAGGGTGGAACACCGGGGAGCTGTTTTTT
D gene: TRBD1; V gene: TRBV7-2; J gene: TRBJ1-2; clone size: -; CDR3 protein: CASSLLPTGEGYTF; CDR3 DNA: TGTGCCAGCAGCTTACTACCCACAGGGGAAGGCTACACCTTC
D gene: -; V gene: TRBV14; J gene: TRBJ1-2; clone size: -; CDR3 protein: CASSQDRQVGAGYTF; CDR3 DNA: TGTGCCAGCAGCCAAGATCGGCAGGTTGGGGCTGGCTACACCTTC
D gene: TRBD1; V gene: TRBV5-6; J gene: TRBJ1-1; clone size: -; CDR3 protein: CASSFRGQQAFF; CDR3 DNA: TGTGCCAGCAGCTTTAGGGGACAGCAAGCTTTCTTT
D gene: -; V gene: TRBV28; J gene: TRBJ1-2; clone size: once; CDR3 protein: CASSLTAPNYGYTF; CDR3 DNA: TGTGCCAGCAGTTTGACAGCACCTAACTATGGCTACACCTTC
D gene: TRBD1; V gene: TRBV5-6; J gene: TRBJ2-3; clone size: once; CDR3 protein: CASRRTGPDTQYF; CDR3 DNA: TGTGCCAGCAGGCGGACAGGGCCAGATACGCAGTATTTT
D gene: TRBD1; V gene: TRBV19; J gene: TRBJ2-5; clone size: -; CDR3 protein: CASSKWDRAKETQYF; CDR3 DNA: TGTGCCAGTAGTAAATGGGACAGAGCTAAAGAGACCCAGTACTTC
D gene: -; V gene: TRBV5-1; J gene: TRBJ2-1; clone size: -; CDR3 protein: CASRLNQDEQFF; CDR3 DNA: TGCGCCAGCAGGTTAAATCAGGATGAGCAGTTCTTC
D gene: TRBD1; V gene: TRBV7-6; J gene: TRBJ1-6; clone size: -; CDR3 protein: CASSSGQSNSPLHF; CDR3 DNA: TGTGCCAGCAGCTCGGGACAGTCTAATTCACCCCTCCACTTT
D gene: -; V gene: TRBV5-8; J gene: TRBJ1-1; clone size: few; CDR3 protein: CASSIGQPMNTEAFF; CDR3 DNA: TGTGCCAGCAGCATCGGACAGCCCATGAACACTGAAGCTTTCTTT
D gene: -; V gene: TRBV11-2; J gene: TRBJ1-1; clone size: -; CDR3 protein: CASSPKSWAGTEAFF; CDR3 DNA: TGTGCCAGCAGCCCAAAGTCCTGGGCGGGCACTGAAGCTTTCTTT
D gene: TRBD1; V gene: TRBV5-1; J gene: TRBJ1-1; clone size: -; CDR3 protein: CASSLGTNRGRKNTEAFF; CDR3 DNA: TGCGCCAGCAGCTTGGGTACTAACAGGGGGCGAAAGAACACTGAAGCTTTCTTT
D gene: -; V gene: TRBV19; J gene: TRBJ1-6; clone size: -; CDR3 protein: CASSTATGTSNSPLHF; CDR3 DNA: TGTGCCAGTAGTACCGCTACAGGGACCTCGAATTCACCCCTCCACTTT
D gene: -; V gene: TRBV11-3; J gene: TRBJ2-2; clone size: -; CDR3 protein: CASSRIVGELFF; CDR3 DNA: TGTGCCAGCAGCCGTATAGTAGGGGAGCTGTTTTTT
D gene: -; V gene: TRBV30; J gene: TRBJ2-7; clone size: -; CDR3 protein: CAWNTGSPIYEQYF; CDR3 DNA: TGTGCCTGGAACACAGGGTCCCCCATTTACGAGCAGTACTTC
D gene: -; V gene: TRBV18; J gene: TRBJ1-4; clone size: -; CDR3 protein: CASSPKPGSNEKLFF; CDR3 DNA: TGTGCCAGCTCACCTAAACCGGGAAGTAATGAAAAACTGTTTTTT
D gene: -; V gene: TRBV19; J gene: TRBJ2-7; clone size: few; CDR3 protein: CASSIGGGLPYEQYF; CDR3 DNA: TGTGCCAGTAGTATAGGCGGAGGCCTCCCCTACGAGCAGTACTTC
D gene: -; V gene: TRBV5-1; J gene: TRBJ1-1; clone size: -; CDR3 protein: CASSTTGVNTEAFF; CDR3 DNA: TGCGCCAGCAGCACCACCGGGGTGAACACTGAAGCTTTCTTT